This T cell receptor beta chain was identified during a study of Ad26.COV2.S vaccination and SARS-CoV-2 variants. Study-level points and caveats: Participants in the vaccine arm had higher spike-specific TCR breadth; placebo recipients had lower.

Sample treatment: around 19 received Ad26.COV2.S at low or high dose, single or two shots; about 5 received placebo; per-sample allocation not given. Collection of the samples took place on day 63 after the first injection of vaccine or placebo. Adults aged 18-55 years in Boston included the donor. The vaccine antigen was prefusion-stabilized Wuhan SARS-CoV-2 spike. Profiled with immunoSEQ multiplex PCR; TCRdb holds only in-frame clones, not every one. The table has about 450,000 clones, roughly 89% seen once. The CDR3 contains 13 residues. Trimming cost V 8 bases and J 6 bases; bases outside gene matches: 9. CDR1 is MNHNY, CDR2 SVGAGI, per germline (reference sequence). In the case of this clone: Its specificity is not known.

Sequenced here: peripheral blood, sampled in a trial of Ad26.COV2.S vaccine versus placebo. The source of this sequence is a person between 18 and 65 years old who received the Ad26.COV2.S COVID-19 vaccine or a placebo. This chain joins TRBV6-6 and TRBJ1-2, with 7 bases lining up with TRBD1. CDR3 sequence: CASRRQGPHGYTF. DNA for the CDR3: TGTGCCAGCCGCAGACAGGGCCCCCATGGCTACACCTTC.